The present entry profiles one TCR beta chain with its context. The antigen remains unidentified. On sorted subsets, replicate PCRs used about 180 ng DNA, or about 30,000 T cell genomes. Using immunoSEQ multiplex PCR, the repertoire was profiled, and TCRdb retains in-frame clones only, with some absent. The data show roughly 1.5 million clones, with 95% to 99% seen just once and 0.45% held by the top ten. This entry is derived from a study of shared clonotypes between healthy human individuals. Findings and caveats of the study: Clonotype sharing among donors, it was expected, would be affected by sequencing depth.

V lost 7 bases to trimming and J lost 7 bases; unmatched junction nucleotides: 12. The V gene's germline CDR1 is ENHRY and CDR2 SYGVKD. The CDR3 is made up of 15 amino acids. This receptor was taken from a man between 25 and 39 years old in good health. The sequenced sample was naive CD4+ T cells sorted from blood. Subset meaning: CD45RA+ positively selected. The rearrangement uses TRBV10-3 and TRBJ2-7, with TRBD2 matching over 11 bases. The CDR3 bases are TGTGCCATCAACCCGACTAGCGGGACTCCGGGAGAGCAGTACTTC. Amino acid sequence: CAINPTSGTPGEQYF.